This entry is about one T cell receptor beta chain. The protocol was immunoSEQ multiplex PCR, while the TCRdb copy is restricted to in-frame clones and leaves out a portion. The sample has about 320,000 clones; over 80% are singletons. Treatment of the sample: 19 received Ad26.COV2.S at low or high dose, single or two shots; several received placebo; per-sample allocation not given. Sampling took place 63 days after the first vaccine or placebo injection. SARS-CoV-2 spike from the Wuhan strain was encoded by the vaccine, an Ad26 vector. Per germline, CDR1 MNHNY and CDR2 SVGAGI (reference sequence). With V trimmed by 0 bases and J by 4 bases, 5 bases remained unmatched. This CDR3 comprises 16 residues. This sample is drawn from a study of Ad26.COV2.S vaccination and SARS-CoV-2 variants. Study at large: Ad26.COV2.S, an intramuscular injection, was given once or twice 56 days apart.

The clonotype was recovered from a person aged 18-60 years who received the Ad26.COV2.S COVID-19 vaccine or a placebo. The chain uses TRBV6-6 and TRBJ2-7, with 11 bases lining up with TRBD2. The specimen was peripheral blood, collected in a trial of Ad26.COV2.S vaccine versus placebo. The CDR3 sequence is CASSYSVGTSGYEQYF. The DNA for the CDR3 is TGTGCCAGCAGTTACTCTGTCGGGACTAGCGGATACGAGCAGTACTTC.